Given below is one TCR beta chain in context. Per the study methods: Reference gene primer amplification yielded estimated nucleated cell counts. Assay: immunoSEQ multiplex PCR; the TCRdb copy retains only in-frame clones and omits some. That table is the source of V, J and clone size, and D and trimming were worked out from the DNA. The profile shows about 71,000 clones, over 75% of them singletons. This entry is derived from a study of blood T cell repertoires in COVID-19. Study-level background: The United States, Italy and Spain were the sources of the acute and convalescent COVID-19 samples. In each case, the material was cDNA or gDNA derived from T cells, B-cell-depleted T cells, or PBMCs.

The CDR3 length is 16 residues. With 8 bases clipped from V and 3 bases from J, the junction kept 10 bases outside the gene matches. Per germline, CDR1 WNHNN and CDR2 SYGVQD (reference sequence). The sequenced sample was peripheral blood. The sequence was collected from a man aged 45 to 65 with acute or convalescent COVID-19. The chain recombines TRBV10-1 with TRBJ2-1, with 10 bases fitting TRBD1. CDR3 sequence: CASDRGRPKDYNEQFF. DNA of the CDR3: TGCGCCAGCGACAGGGGGCGCCCCAAAGACTACAATGAGCAGTTCTTC.